This T cell receptor beta chain was recovered during a study of CD8+ T cells in alopecia areata. V was clipped by 5 bases and J by 4 bases; unmatched bases: 10. The CDR3 length is 16 residues. Germline values: CDR1 SGHVS, CDR2 FNYEAQ. RNA extraction and reverse transcription yielded cDNA as sequencing template. The table came from immunoSEQ multiplex PCR; TCRdb's copy has only in-frame clones and leaves some out. The sample carries 15,000 to 20,000 clones, 50% to 75% recorded once. The treatment is: oral pan-JAK inhibitor, 5-10 mg twice daily. Peripheral blood and lesional scalp punch biopsies were taken from alopecia areata patients.

The receptor was derived from a human donor with alopecia areata. The sample was skin, taken at week 4, from a patient treated with tofacitinib. The chain is built from TRBV7-6 and TRBJ2-2; 7 bases fit TRBD1. The CDR3 is CASSPEKGAFTGELFF. The CDR3 DNA follows: TGTGCCAGCAGCCCCGAGAAGGGGGCCTTCACCGGGGAGCTGTTTTTT.